This TCR beta chain derives from a study of control samples from healthy donors and cancer patients. Repertoires were generated with immunoSEQ multiplex PCR, while TCRdb's copy carries only in-frame clones and drops some. There are 150,000 to 200,000 clones in the sample; roughly 89% occur only once, and about 12% lies in the top ten. This CDR3 region has 15 residues. Germline trimming cut 3 bases from V and 1 base from J; bases unmatched to any gene: 2. Germline V gene data show CDR1 as LGHNA and CDR2 as YSLEER. The TCR comes from a young man in good health. The rearrangement joins TRBV4-3 to TRBJ1-5; 8 bases align to TRBD1. Sequenced input: blood. CDR3 sequence (DNA): TGCGCCAGCAGCCAGGGACAGGCGAGCAATCAGCCCCAGCATTTT. As protein: CASSQGQASNQPQHF.